This T cell receptor (beta chain) appears in the sequencing data of a study of blood T cell repertoires in COVID-19. Overall study: Sources were T cells, B-cell-depleted T cells, or PBMCs; the material itself was cDNA or gDNA.

Germline V gene sequence: CDR1 KGHDR, CDR2 SFDVKD. V lost 1 base, J lost 7 bases, and 4 bases lay in between. This CDR3 contains 11 residues. In the original workflow: Nucleated cell number was recorded as an estimate derived from reference gene primer amplification. Profiled with immunoSEQ multiplex PCR; TCRdb holds only in-frame clones, not every one. V and J calls and clone size are those listed in that table; D and trimming were worked out from the DNA. Of roughly 450,000 clones detected, around 91% appear once; the ten largest clones hold 0.6% to 0.7%. The sequenced material came from PBMCs or T cells enriched from blood (not recorded which). This TCR came from a man aged 18 to 35 who had recovered from COVID-19. The chain is built from TRBV24-1 and TRBJ2-7; no firm D call. For the CDR3, the DNA is TGTGCCACCAGTGATTTCTATGAGCAGTACTTC. It translates to CATSDFYEQYF.